These 16 T cell receptor beta chains were sequenced from one sample in a study of blood T cells in healthy people across ages. It was with a sample-barcoded 5' primer and a J-beta primer mix that a second PCR of roughly 6 to 12 cycles was run. In TCRdb, the 5' RACE reads were re-called with MiXCR into one record per CDR3 protein. This table holds 540,000 or so distinct CDR3 sequences, nearly 25% found once. The data were also submitted as part of a second study, on T cells of mothers and their children.

Sequencing was carried out using blood. These TCRs come from a boy aged 10-17 years in good health.

This clonotype was seen at least ten times. V gene TRBV20-1 combines with J gene TRBJ2-5; D possibly corresponds to TRBD1 (6 bases). Trimming removed 6 bases from V and 4 bases from J, with 9 bases in between. This CDR3 comprises 11 residues. Germline V lookup: CDR1 DFQATT, CDR2 SNEGSKA (reference sequence). The chain's CDR3 is CSAQGTETQYF. CDR3 bases: TGCAGTGCGCAGGGGACAGAGACCCAGTACTTC.

A few counts support this clonotype. The V and J genes are TRBV7-8 and TRBJ1-6; D possibly corresponds to TRBD1 (5 bases). Germline loops: CDR1 SGHVS, CDR2 FQNEAQ. V was trimmed by 1 base and J by 7 bases, leaving 17 bases between them. The CDR3 contains 17 residues. The DNA of the CDR3 is TGTGCCAGCAGCTTAGGGGGCAGATTCTTGGGGAATTCACCCCTCCACTTT. It is translated as CASSLGGRFLGNSPLHF.

This chain links TRBV11-2 with TRBJ2-7; no definite D call. Germline loops: CDR1 SGHAT, CDR2 FQNNGV. V was cut by 0 bases and J by 0 bases, with 15 bases left in between. The CDR3 contains 17 residues. The CDR3 DNA is TGTGCCAGCAGCTTAGATCATACAGCCTTTTCCTCCTACGAGCAGTACTTC. Protein sequence: CASSLDHTAFSSYEQYF.

The V call is TRBV6-5, the J call TRBJ2-1; D possibly corresponds to TRBD2 (5 bases). The last part of the DNA fits TRBJ2-7 better; the J call may be wrong. Germline V gives CDR1 MNHEY, CDR2 SVGAGI. The CDR3 covers 12 residues. In DNA form, the CDR3 reads TGTGCCAGCAGTGACGGACTCTACGAGCAGTACTTC. Translating gives CASSDGLYEQYF.

This rearrangement joins TRBV6-1 to TRBJ2-7, with 9 bases aligning to TRBD1. J gave up 1 base and V 2 bases, and 9 bases lay outside the gene matches. The CDR3 spans 17 residues. The germline gives CDR1 MNHNS, CDR2 SASEGT. The CDR3 reads CASSEWVGTGISYEQYF. The CDR3 bases are TGTGCCAGCAGTGAATGGGTCGGGACAGGGATATCCTACGAGCAGTACTTC.

This clonotype turned up a few times. DNA of the CDR3: TGTGCCAGCAGCAATGGGGGCGGGAACACTGAAGCTTTCTTT. It is translated as CASSNGGGNTEAFF. This chain joins TRBV6-5 and TRBJ1-1; a possible D gene is TRBD1 (6 bases). Germline V lookup: CDR1 MNHEY, CDR2 SVGAGI. Trimming removed 6 bases from V and 1 base from J, with 12 bases in between. This CDR3 has 14 amino acids.

The rearrangement joins TRBV28 to TRBJ2-5; TRBD2 is a possible D gene (5 bases). This CDR3 has 16 amino acids. Trimming left V 6 bases short and J 5 bases short, with 22 bases between. The germline V gene encodes CDR1 MDHEN and CDR2 SYDVKM. The CDR3 is CASSPLRGPDLETQYF. Here the CDR3 DNA reads TGTGCCAGCAGCCCCCTAAGAGGGCCGGATTTGGAGACCCAGTACTTC.

This clonotype was seen more than once but under ten times. The V call is TRBV7-2, the J call TRBJ2-5, with TRBD2 as a possible D gene (6 bases). Looked up from germline, CDR1 is SGHTA and CDR2 is FQGNSA. V was shortened by 4 bases and J by 3 bases, with 27 bases between the two germline ends. CDR3 size: 19 residues. The CDR3 DNA reads as TGTGCCAGCAGCTCGGGGGTTTCGGCCAGGGCACTTTGGGAAGAGACCCAGTACTTC. Amino acids: CASSSGVSARALWEETQYF.

This clonotype was seen a handful of times. This chain uses TRBV7-2 with TRBJ2-5; 7 bases map to TRBD1. CDR1 SGHTA and CDR2 FQGNSA come from the germline V gene. V was clipped by 5 bases and J by 5 bases; unmatched bases: 11. This CDR3 has 15 residues. The CDR3 loop is CASSLGTVSGETQYF. The CDR3 DNA reads as TGTGCCAGCAGCCTCGGGACAGTCTCTGGGGAGACCCAGTACTTC.

A few counts support this clonotype. This sequence joins TRBV28 and TRBJ2-1; unclear D gene. Trimming took 4 bases from V and 0 from J, leaving 4 bases between them. Germline lookup yields CDR1 MDHEN and CDR2 SYDVKM. CDR3 size: 13 residues. In DNA, the CDR3 is TGTGCCAGCAGTTGGGACTCCTACAATGAGCAGTTCTTC. Its translation is CASSWDSYNEQFF.

This clonotype has a handful of counts. This chain links TRBV29-1 with TRBJ2-7; a possible D gene is TRBD1 (6 bases). Trimming took 2 bases from V and 2 from J, leaving 10 bases between them. The germline V gene encodes CDR1 SQVTM and CDR2 ANQGSEA. The CDR3 consists of 13 residues. Here the CDR3 DNA reads TGCAGCGTTGAACTAACAGGGACCTACGAGCAGTACTTC. This gives the protein CSVELTGTYEQYF.

The chain employs TRBV28 and TRBJ2-7; no clear D gene. Germline lookup yields CDR1 MDHEN and CDR2 SYDVKM. The length of the CDR3 is 15 residues. Trimming took 6 bases from V and 0 from J, leaving 15 bases between them. The CDR3 sequence: CASSSTQPGSYEQYF. The CDR3 nucleotides read TGTGCCAGCAGCTCAACCCAGCCTGGCTCCTACGAGCAGTACTTC.

This clonotype was seen a handful of times. The rearrangement joins TRBV24-1 to TRBJ2-6; 7 bases are shared with TRBD2. Germline CDR1 reads KGHDR; CDR2 reads SFDVKD. V trimming: 1 base; J trimming: 0 bases; junction bases outside the gene matches: 14. This CDR3 has 21 amino acids. DNA for the CDR3: TGTGCCACCAGTGATTTCGGCGGGCGGGAGCCTCTTACCTCTGGGGCCAACGTCCTGACTTTC. Translating gives CATSDFGGREPLTSGANVLTF.

The CDR3 loop is CASSKKGTGLAGFYEQYF. The CDR3, as DNA: TGTGCCAGCAGCAAAAAGGGGACAGGACTAGCGGGGTTCTACGAGCAGTACTTC. The rearrangement uses TRBV21-1 and TRBJ2-1; no check of the table's D call, TRBD2, against the DNA was made. Judging by the DNA end, TRBJ2-7 fits better; the J call may be wrong. TRBV21-1 represents a pseudogene. There are 18 residues in the CDR3.

This chain links TRBV18 with TRBJ2-5, with 10 bases matching TRBD2. CDR3 length: 16 residues. Germline lookup yields CDR1 KGHSH and CDR2 LQKENI. Germline trimming cut 3 bases from V and 4 bases from J; bases unmatched to any gene: 8. As DNA, the CDR3 is TGTGCCAGCTCACCTCCAAGCGGGAGGGCCGGAGAGACCCAGTACTTC. Protein: CASSPPSGRAGETQYF.

This chain joins TRBV7-9 and TRBJ2-7; TRBD1 or TRBD2 may be the D gene (6 bases each). The CDR3 consists of 15 residues. CDR1 and CDR2 from the germline V gene are SEHNR and FQNEAQ (reference sequence). Between the trimmed V and J ends, which lost 5 bases and 2 bases, there was a span of 16 bases. CDR3 amino acids: CASSITQGGAYEQYF. The CDR3 DNA sequence: TGTGCCAGCAGCATAACACAGGGAGGAGCCTACGAGCAGTACTTC.